This TCR beta chain was captured in a study of blood T cell repertoires in COVID-19. The overall study: Samples came from the United States, Italy and Spain, spanning acute and convalescent COVID-19.

Original processing notes: Amplification of reference gene primers was used by the study to estimate nucleated cell counts. The repertoire was sequenced with immunoSEQ multiplex PCR; TCRdb's copy has only in-frame clones and lacks some. D and trimming were read from the DNA, whereas the V and J calls and clone size are those reported in that table. The table lists approximately 210,000 clones, about 84% of them singletons. The CDR3 has 14 residues. The V gene's germline CDR1 is SGHRS and CDR2 YFSETQ. Deletions cut 4 bases from V and 9 bases from J, with 14 bases between. This clonotype originated in a woman of 80 years or more with COVID-19, enrolled during active disease. The sample comprised peripheral blood. The chain combines TRBV5-1 with TRBJ1-6; D call uncertain. The CDR3 nucleotides read TGCGCCAGCAGCCCTGAGATTTACGGTTCACCCCTCCACTTT. This translates into CASSPEIYGSPLHF.